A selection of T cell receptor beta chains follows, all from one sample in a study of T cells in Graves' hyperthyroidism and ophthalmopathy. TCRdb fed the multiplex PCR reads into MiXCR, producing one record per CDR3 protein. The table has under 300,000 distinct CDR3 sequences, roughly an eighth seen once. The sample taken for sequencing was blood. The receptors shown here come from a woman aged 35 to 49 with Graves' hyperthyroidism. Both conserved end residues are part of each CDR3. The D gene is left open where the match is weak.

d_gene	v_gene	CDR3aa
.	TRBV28	CASRSTGAPDGYTF
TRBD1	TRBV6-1	CASSSRQGKETQYF
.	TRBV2	CASSPEDEKLFF
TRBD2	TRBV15	CATSRGGLAGYEQFF
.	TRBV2	CASRIQGSLVEQYF
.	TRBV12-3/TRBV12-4	CASRGLTNTEAFF
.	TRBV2	CASSEDRRGYEQYF
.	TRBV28	CASSSRRSGLMSRETQYF
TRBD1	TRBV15	CATSRPDRGYEAFF
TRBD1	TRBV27	CASSAPGQGIGQLFF
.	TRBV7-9	CASSLLGRAPNYGYTF
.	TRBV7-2	CASCQSSYNEQFF
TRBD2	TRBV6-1	CASSPTSGWYYEQFF
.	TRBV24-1	CATSDRPRQEQETQYF
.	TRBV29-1	CSARGGRLNTEAFF
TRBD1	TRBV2	CASSEDRFGRGEKLFF
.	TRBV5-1	CASQWDRDEQYF
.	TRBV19	CASTSSGDSNQPQHF
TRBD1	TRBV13	CASSLGRTGVDEKLFF
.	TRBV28	CASSFSHEKLFF
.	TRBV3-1	CAISQASVPGELFF
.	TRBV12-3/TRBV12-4	CASTLGGRTEAFF
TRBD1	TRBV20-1	CSASSGTGNGYTF
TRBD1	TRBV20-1	CSARDYRTGGGYEQYF
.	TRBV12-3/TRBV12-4	CASRSGTGYGYTF
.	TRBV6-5	CASSYATSYEQYF
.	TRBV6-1	CASSETLAQRHEQFF
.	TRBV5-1	CASSLTSGNTIYF
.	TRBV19	CASTRRAGTVETQYF
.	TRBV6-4	CASSVDRENSPLHF
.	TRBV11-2	CASSFPLAYGYTF
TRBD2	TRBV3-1	CASSYRDYSEQFF
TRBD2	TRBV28	CAIQRGGGNEQFF
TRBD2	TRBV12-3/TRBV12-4	CASSPSGSVYEQYF
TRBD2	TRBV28	CASRTSGRLGYEQYF
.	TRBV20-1	CSASSRGYEQYF
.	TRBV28	CASSLFGAVGGYTF
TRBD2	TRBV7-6	CASSLRPSGNTGELFF
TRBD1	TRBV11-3	CASSLGTGGMAYEQYF
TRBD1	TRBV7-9	CASSRQTGLTTEQYF
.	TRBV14	CASSPNDRAASSYNSPLHF
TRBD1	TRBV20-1	CSARDNKGARIGYGYTF
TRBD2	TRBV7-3	CASSLSGLAGGQETQYF
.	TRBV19	CASGLLTQHF
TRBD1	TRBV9	CASSVGTGDFYGYTF